Given below is one TCR beta chain in context. Its specificity is unknown. The data were obtained in a study of OX40 agonist ivuxolimab in advanced cancers. Looking at the study overall: Those enrolled were 80% to 85% male, with a mean age of around 58 years and ages from about 20 to 90. Broader study findings: On average, a greater number of expanded clones characterised CD8+ T cells relative to CD4+.

The CDR3 is 15 amino acids. V lost 3 bases to trimming and J lost 8 bases; unmatched junction nucleotides: 8. Germline CDR1 is SGHRS and CDR2 is YFSETQ. Sequenced by immunoSEQ multiplex PCR; TCRdb stores in-frame clones only, minus some. Here the sample spans roughly 92,000 clones, approximately 80% being singletons. This receptor was taken from an adult with an advanced solid tumor such as melanoma, head and neck, liver or kidney cancer. V and J are TRBV5-1 and TRBJ1-4, with 9 bases that match TRBD1. Sequencing used CD4+ or CD8+ T cells sorted from blood, obtained in a trial of the OX40 agonist ivuxolimab. The CDR3 spells CASSSGGTGYEKLFF. CDR3 in DNA: TGCGCCAGCAGCTCTGGAGGGACAGGGTACGAAAAACTGTTTTTT.